This record looks at one TCR beta chain sequence and its context. Its specificity is unknown. The sample belongs to a study of long-term antiretroviral therapy in people with HIV. Overall study results and limits: Whereas controls had wider CDR3 length ranges, HIV repertoires had narrower ones.

The libraries were made with immunoSEQ v3.0 at survey level. The protocol was immunoSEQ multiplex PCR, while the TCRdb copy is restricted to in-frame clones and leaves out a portion. The data show 40,000 to 50,000 clones, approximately 94% seen once. The CDR3 spans 11 residues. Germline V gene data show CDR1 as MNHNS and CDR2 as SASEGT. V lost 11 bases and J 5 bases, leaving 9 bases between the germline ends. V usage is TRBV6-1 and J usage is TRBJ2-2, with unresolved D. The source is a man aged 25 to 45 with HIV. The sample was unsorted PBMCs, taken around 9.2 years after starting antiretroviral therapy. CDR3 nucleotides: TGTGCCGGATTTTCAACCGGGGAGCTGTTTTTT. It is translated as CAGFSTGELFF.